This TCR beta chain was documented in a study of T cell repertoires in cytomegalovirus infection. TCRdb reprocessed the reads with MiXCR, giving one entry per CDR3 protein. This table has about 900,000 distinct CDR3 sequences, roughly 30% appearing once. In its sample, this clonotype was seen a few times. The target antigen is unknown. The CDR3 covers 12 residues. Germline lookup yields CDR1 MDHEN and CDR2 SYDVKM. The V gene lost 5 bases and the J gene lost 3 bases, with 7 bases spanning the gap. The V gene is TRBV28, the J gene TRBJ2-5; D ambiguous. The material sequenced was cultured CD8+ T cells from PBMCs, taken from culture after CMV antigen stimulation. This TCR was sampled from a human donor in good health (CMV status not recorded). Some clones in this sample may be carry-over from other donors' samples. The CDR3 spells CASSQPKETQYF. In nucleotides, the CDR3 is TGTGCCAGCAGTCAGCCCAAAGAGACCCAGTACTTC.